A single sample is the source of the 24 T cell receptor beta chains below, sequenced in a study of blood T cells in healthy people across ages. The authors ran a second PCR of 7 to 11 cycles using a sample-barcoded 5' primer and a J-beta primer mix. TCRdb passed the 5' RACE reads through MiXCR, listing each CDR3 protein once. Of about 1.4 million distinct CDR3 sequences listed, 55% to 75% are singletons. The sequenced sample was blood. The receptors originated from a man between 18 and 35 years old in good health.

The chain recombines TRBV25-1 with TRBJ2-7; D is unclear. Germline values: CDR1 MGHDK, CDR2 SYGVNS. This CDR3 has 16 amino acids. V lost 1 base and J 10 bases, leaving 23 bases between the germline ends. The chain's CDR3 is CASSEWEGPDGDIQYF. CDR3 in DNA: TGTGCCAGCAGTGAATGGGAAGGGCCCGATGGTGATATCCAGTACTTC.

J is TRBJ2-1 and V is TRBV12-3 or TRBV12-4; TRBD2 agrees at 9 bases. The V and J ends lost 7 bases and 2 bases, in that order; junction bases with no gene match: 6. This CDR3 contains 15 residues. This CDR3 is CASTLRGRAYNEQFF. The CDR3 bases are TGTGCCAGCACCCTCCGCGGGAGGGCCTACAATGAGCAGTTCTTC.

The chain employs TRBV7-2 and TRBJ2-3, with D maybe TRBD2 (6 bases). The CDR3 has 14 residues. Germline lookup yields CDR1 SGHTA and CDR2 FQGNSA. Trimming pared 7 bases from V and 11 bases from J, leaving 22 bases between. In DNA form, the CDR3 reads TGTGCCAGCACCCATGAACGGCCCCGGGGGAAGCAGTATTTT. Its translation is CASTHERPRGKQYF.

Here the CDR3 reads CASSLSRAPYNEQFF. As DNA, the CDR3 is TGTGCCAGCAGTCTCTCCCGGGCCCCTTACAATGAGCAGTTCTTC. The chain couples TRBV27 to TRBJ2-1; D not resolved. V lost 5 bases and J lost 4, with 15 bases in between. This CDR3 is 15 amino acids long. Germline values: CDR1 MNHEY, CDR2 SMNVEV (reference sequence).

This chain links TRBV11-2 with TRBJ2-3, with D tentatively TRBD2 (5 bases). Germline V gene lookup returns CDR1 SGHAT and CDR2 FQNNGV. The CDR3 covers 15 residues. V was cut by 4 bases and J by 3 bases, with 14 bases left in between. This CDR3 reads CASSSSLAITDTQYF. In DNA, the CDR3 is TGTGCCAGCAGCTCCTCCCTAGCTATAACAGATACGCAGTATTTT.

V and J are TRBV5-8 and TRBJ2-6, with D uncertain. Germline CDR1 is SGHTS and CDR2 is YDEGEE. V lost 3 bases, J lost 0 bases, and 16 bases lay in between. This CDR3 spans 18 amino acids. The CDR3 protein is CASSSYTSTSSGANVLTF. The CDR3, as DNA: TGTGCCAGCAGCTCGTACACGAGTACGAGCTCTGGGGCCAACGTCCTGACTTTC.

This chain connects TRBV4-3 to TRBJ1-2, with D uncertain. This CDR3 region has 14 residues. Germline V gives CDR1 LGHNA, CDR2 YSLEER. V dropped 4 bases and J dropped 0 bases, with 9 bases sitting between them. CDR3 nucleotides: TGCGCCAGCAGCCCCGGAGGGCCTAACTATGGCTACACCTTC. Encoded protein: CASSPGGPNYGYTF.

The rearrangement joins TRBV4-1 to TRBJ2-1; 11 positions match TRBD1. Germline CDR1 MGHRA, CDR2 YSYEKL. CDR3 length equals 16 residues. V was clipped by 3 bases and J by 2 bases; unmatched bases: 3. CDR3 bases: TGCGCCAGCAGCCAGAGGGGACAGGGGGCCTACAATGAGCAGTTCTTC. Translation: CASSQRGQGAYNEQFF.

The chain recombines TRBV13 with TRBJ2-1, with 9 bases that match TRBD2. Gene TRBJ2-7 matches the end of the DNA better, so the J call may be wrong. CDR3 length equals 21 residues. Germline V gene data show CDR1 as PRHDT and CDR2 as FYEKMQ (reference sequence). CDR3 bases: TGTGCCAGCAGCTTAGATATTAGCGGGAGCAGGTTCGGGAGGACCTACAATGAGCAGTACTTC. It specifies CASSLDISGSRFGRTYNEQYF.

In regard to this clonotype: An end of the junction does not agree with germline; a read error may underlie this. J is TRBJ2-5 and V is TRBV11-2, with D unclear. CDR1 and CDR2 (germline): SGHAT, FQNNGV. CDR3 length: 13 amino acids. CDR3 loop: CAGSLGTQETLYF. The CDR3 bases are TGTGCCGGCAGCTTAGGCACACAAGAGACCCTGTACTTC.

Worth noting for this clonotype: The germline gene is not matched at one end of the junction; a read error may be the cause. The V call is TRBV5-1, the J call TRBJ2-3; D possibly corresponds to TRBD1 (6 bases). Germline CDR1 reads SGHRS; CDR2 reads YFSETQ. The CDR3 extends over 16 amino acids. The CDR3 here is CASSQGQSFSTDTRYF. In nucleotides, the CDR3 is TGCGCCAGCAGCCAAGGACAGTCTTTTAGCACGGATACGCGGTATTTT.

This clonotype was recorded once. The rearrangement joins TRBV6-5 to TRBJ1-1; TRBD1 matches at 7 bases. Trimming removed 5 bases from V and 0 bases from J; junction bases left unmatched: 6. The length of the CDR3 is 15 residues. The germline gives CDR1 MNHEY, CDR2 SVGAGI. The chain's CDR3 is CASSTRDRLNTEAFF. DNA for the CDR3: TGTGCCAGCAGTACCCGGGACAGACTGAACACTGAAGCTTTCTTT.

The DNA of the CDR3 is TGTGCCAGCAGTTACTCGAACGGAGTCTATGGCTACACCTTC. Translation gives CASSYSNGVYGYTF. The V call is TRBV6-2 or TRBV6-3, the J call TRBJ1-2, with D unresolved. The CDR3 runs 14 residues. Per the germline V gene, CDR1 is MNHEY and CDR2 is SVGEGT. Trimming shortened V by 0 bases and J by 4 bases, and 9 bases separated the two germline ends.

J is TRBJ2-7 and V is TRBV20-1; no reliable D call. V dropped 3 bases and J dropped 4 bases, with 13 bases sitting between them. Germline-derived CDR1 and CDR2 are DFQATT and SNEGSKA (reference sequence). The CDR3 is made up of 13 amino acids. CDR3 DNA: TGCAGTGCTAGTATCAGGTCTTTGTACGAGCAGTACTTC. This codes for CSASIRSLYEQYF.

The chain combines TRBV4-1 with TRBJ1-5; a possible D gene is TRBD1 (5 bases). V was cut by 0 bases and J by 4 bases, with 10 bases left in between. This CDR3 has 15 amino acids. Germline V CDR1 and CDR2: MGHRA, YSYEKL. The CDR3 region has the DNA TGCGCCAGCAGCCAAGATCAAGGGACTAATCAGCCCCAGCATTTT. This codes for CASSQDQGTNQPQHF.

The sample holds one count of this clonotype. The genes are TRBV29-1 and TRBJ2-2; D may be TRBD1 or TRBD2 (5 bases each). Trimming left V 4 bases short and J 1 base short, with 10 bases between. Germline CDR1 is SQVTM and CDR2 is ANQGSEA. The CDR3 extends over 14 amino acids. In DNA form, the CDR3 reads TGCAGCGTTGCCTCGGGGCAGAACACCGGGGAGCTGTTTTTT. This gives the protein CSVASGQNTGELFF.

This clonotype has more than one count but fewer than ten. This chain connects TRBV27 to TRBJ1-4, with D maybe TRBD1 (6 bases). Germline lookup yields CDR1 MNHEY and CDR2 SMNVEV (reference sequence). V was cut by 6 bases and J by 0 bases, with 11 bases left in between. CDR3 size: 15 residues. CDR3 sequence: CASRHGTTTNEKLFF. The CDR3 DNA reads as TGTGCCAGCAGACACGGGACAACAACTAATGAAAAACTGTTTTTT. The entire variable domain, with the rest obtained from reference TRBV27 and TRBJ1-4, is as follows: EAQVTQNPRYLITVTGKKLTVTCSQNMNHEYMSWYRQDPGLGLRQIYYSMNVEVTDKGDVPEGYKVSRKEKRNFPLILESPSPNQTSLYFCASRHGTTTNEKLFFGSGTQLSVL.

The chain recombines TRBV27 with TRBJ1-5; no firm D call. Germline values: CDR1 MNHEY, CDR2 SMNVEV (reference sequence). V was trimmed by 3 bases and J by 7 bases, leaving 10 bases between them. This CDR3 contains 13 residues. The CDR3 is CASSFDGLQPQHF. The DNA for the CDR3 is TGTGCCAGCAGTTTTGACGGGTTGCAGCCCCAGCATTTT.

V is TRBV7-6 and J is TRBJ2-1; D possibly corresponds to TRBD2 (6 bases). Germline V gene lookup returns CDR1 SGHVS and CDR2 FNYEAQ. The CDR3 runs to 15 residues. V was shortened by 2 bases and J by 6 bases, with 14 bases between the two germline ends. The CDR3 spells CASSLIPSDTNEQFF. The CDR3 region has the DNA TGTGCCAGCAGCTTAATCCCTAGCGACACCAATGAGCAGTTCTTC.

This clonotype showed up just a few times. The rearrangement uses TRBV5-1 and TRBJ2-3, with TRBD2 matching over 8 bases. The V and J ends lost 6 bases and 1 base, in that order; junction bases with no gene match: 4. Germline CDR1 SGHRS, CDR2 YFSETQ. The CDR3 runs 14 residues. The CDR3 protein is CASTLTSGTDTQYF. The CDR3 bases are TGCGCCAGCACCCTGACTAGCGGCACAGATACGCAGTATTTT.

In this sample, this clonotype turned up a few times. The rearrangement uses TRBV5-4 and TRBJ2-7; perhaps TRBD1 as D (5 bases). Germline-derived CDR1 and CDR2 are SGHNT and YYREEE (reference sequence). This CDR3 is built from 14 residues. The V end lost 6 bases, the J end lost 2 bases, and 15 bases lay between the germline ends. The CDR3 DNA reads TGTGCCAGCACCCCAGGTGGGGCGACCTACGAGCAGTACTTC. This codes for CASTPGGATYEQYF.

This rearrangement joins TRBV29-1 to TRBJ2-7; 9 bases match TRBD1. Germline loops: CDR1 SQVTM, CDR2 ANQGSEA. The ends lost 4 bases at V and 4 bases at J; junction bases unmatched: 5. There are 13 residues in the CDR3. As DNA, the CDR3 is TGCAGCGTTGTGGCGGGACAGGGTTACGAGCAGTACTTC. Residues: CSVVAGQGYEQYF.

The chain is built from TRBV6-5 and TRBJ1-4; D remains unclear. Trimming removed 7 bases at V and 3 bases at J, with 21 bases between. The CDR3 covers 17 residues. In germline, CDR1 is MNHEY, CDR2 SVGAGI. The CDR3 loop reads CASIWRGIQLANEKLFF. Here the CDR3 DNA reads TGTGCCAGCATTTGGCGGGGAATTCAGCTAGCTAATGAAAAACTGTTTTTT.

This clonotype was counted a few times. CDR3 sequence (DNA): TGTGCCAGCAGCCCATCGCCCGTGGCTAGCGGGCCGCCGGATACGCAGTATTTT. This codes for CASSPSPVASGPPDTQYF. The chain links TRBV4-2 to TRBJ2-3; 8 bases are a match to TRBD2. Germline V CDR1 and CDR2: LGHNA, YNFKEQ. J lost 6 bases, V lost 4 bases, and 18 bases had no gene match. CDR3 length equals 18 residues.